The T cell receptor (beta chain) described here comes from a study of cytomegalovirus exposure and HLA in healthy donors. CDR1 is MRHNA and CDR2 is SNTAGT in the germline V gene. This CDR3 has 16 residues. J was trimmed by 5 bases and V by 5 bases; bases with no gene match: 13. A word on this clone: Its antigen remains unknown.

Whole-study findings and limits: A later analysis associated about 18,000 TCR beta sequences with HLA alleles at a 0.05 false discovery rate.

This PCR relied on a set of 60 Vbeta primers and 13 Jbeta primers. The assay was immunoSEQ multiplex PCR, and TCRdb's table has in-frame clones only and misses some. Of about 120,000 clones in the sample, roughly 68% were seen once. The chain links TRBV6-4 to TRBJ2-7; 9 nucleotides agree with TRBD1. Sequenced input: PBMCs. The origin of this receptor is a woman aged 25 to 39 in good health and CMV-seronegative. CDR3: CASSPNPGTGFHEQYF. In nucleotides, the CDR3 is TGTGCCAGCAGTCCTAACCCCGGGACAGGGTTCCACGAGCAGTACTTC.